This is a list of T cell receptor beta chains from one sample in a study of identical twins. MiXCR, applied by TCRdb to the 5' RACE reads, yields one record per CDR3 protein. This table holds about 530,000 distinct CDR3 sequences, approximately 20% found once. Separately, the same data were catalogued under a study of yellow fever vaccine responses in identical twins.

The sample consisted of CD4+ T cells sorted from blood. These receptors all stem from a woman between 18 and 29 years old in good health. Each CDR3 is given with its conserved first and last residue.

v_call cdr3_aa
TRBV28 CASILAGSDTQYF
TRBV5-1 CASSLGPPLAGANTGELFF
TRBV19 CASSIDLGASGSYEQFF
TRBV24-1 CATSDFSSGGTDTQYF
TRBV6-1 CASSAQAGGYEQYF
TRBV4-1 CASSQGGDQETQYF
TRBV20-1 CSAAKGVSVYTF
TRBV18 CASSPVTSTGTETQYF
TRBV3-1 CASSQERRRADTQYF
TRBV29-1 CSAVGLAGAGNEQFF
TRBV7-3 CASSLMGGSSTDTQYF
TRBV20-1 CSAPDPGQGRTEAFF
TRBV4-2 CASSQDHGSGELFF
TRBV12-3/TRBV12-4 CASSARQGPDSPLHF